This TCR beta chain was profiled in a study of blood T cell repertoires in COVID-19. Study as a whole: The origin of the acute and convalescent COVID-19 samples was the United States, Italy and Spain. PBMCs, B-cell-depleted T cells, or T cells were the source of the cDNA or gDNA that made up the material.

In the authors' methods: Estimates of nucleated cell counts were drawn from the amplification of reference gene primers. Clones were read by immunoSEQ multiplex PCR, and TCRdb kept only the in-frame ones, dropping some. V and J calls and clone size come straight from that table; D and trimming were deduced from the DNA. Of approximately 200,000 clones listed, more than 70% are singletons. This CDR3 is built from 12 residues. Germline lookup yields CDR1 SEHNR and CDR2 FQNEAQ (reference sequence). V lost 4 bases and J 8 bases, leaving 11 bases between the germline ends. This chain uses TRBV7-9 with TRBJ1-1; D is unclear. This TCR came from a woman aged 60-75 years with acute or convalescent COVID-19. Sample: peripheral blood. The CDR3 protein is CASSSKTVEAFF. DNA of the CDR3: TGTGCCAGCAGCTCAAAGACTGTGGAAGCTTTCTTT.